This T cell receptor beta chain stems from a study of blood T cell repertoires in COVID-19. Study-wide background: Samples of COVID-19 (acute and convalescent) were obtained from the United States, Italy and Spain. The analysed material was cDNA or gDNA that came from T cells, B-cell-depleted T cells, or PBMCs.

Under the authors' procedure: Amplification from reference gene primers served as the basis for estimated nucleated cell counts. Some clones are missing from TCRdb's copy, which holds only in-frame ones; the method was immunoSEQ multiplex PCR. For V, J and clone size, that table is used; D and trimming come from the DNA. Altogether 120,000 or so clones are present, 85% to 90% being singletons, with the ten largest covering 1.5% to 1.7%. Germline CDR1 reads LNHDA; CDR2 reads SQIVND (reference sequence). The CDR3 loop spans 13 amino acids. J gave up 4 bases and V 7 bases, and 3 bases lay outside the gene matches.

The receptor comes from a human donor in a cohort sampled during active COVID-19. J is TRBJ1-5 and V is TRBV19, with 8 positions matching TRBD1. Sequenced material: peripheral blood. In DNA form, the CDR3 reads TGTGCCAGTACTACAGGGGGAAATCAGCCCCAGCATTTT. It yields the protein CASTTGGNQPQHF.